In this sample, the clone carrying this T cell receptor beta chain turned up a few times. Its target is not known. This specimen belongs to a study of T-cell memory formation after mild COVID-19. TCRdb itself ran the 5' RACE reads through MiXCR, one entry per CDR3 protein. The repertoire holds roughly 110,000 distinct CDR3 sequences, with around 12% as singletons. The CDR3 consists of 15 residues. CDR1 and CDR2 (germline): SGHVS, FQNEAQ. J gave up 4 bases and V 3 bases, and 4 bases lay outside the gene matches. Overall study results and limits: CD4+ contracting clones were mainly CM and EM; CD8+ ones, EMRA.

The receptor comes from an adult woman who had mild COVID-19 (a few samples of this study predate the infection). Cell type and time point are not known. The chain uses TRBV7-8 and TRBJ2-5; the match to TRBD2 covers 11 bases. Material: PBMCs or a T cell subset sorted from them (not recorded which). The CDR3 protein is CASSFSGRALETQYF. The CDR3 bases are TGTGCCAGCAGCTTTAGCGGGAGGGCCTTAGAGACCCAGTACTTC.